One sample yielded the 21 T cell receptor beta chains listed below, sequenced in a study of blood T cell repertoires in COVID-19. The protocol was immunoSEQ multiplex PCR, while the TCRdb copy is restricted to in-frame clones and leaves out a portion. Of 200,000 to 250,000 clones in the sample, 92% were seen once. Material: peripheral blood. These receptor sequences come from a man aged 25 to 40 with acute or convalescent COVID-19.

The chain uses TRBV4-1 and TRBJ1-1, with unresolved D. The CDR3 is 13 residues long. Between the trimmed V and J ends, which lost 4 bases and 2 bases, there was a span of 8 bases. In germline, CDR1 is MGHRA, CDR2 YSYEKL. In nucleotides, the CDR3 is TGCGCCAGCAGCCCTGTCCGTAACACTGAAGCTTTCTTT. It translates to CASSPVRNTEAFF.

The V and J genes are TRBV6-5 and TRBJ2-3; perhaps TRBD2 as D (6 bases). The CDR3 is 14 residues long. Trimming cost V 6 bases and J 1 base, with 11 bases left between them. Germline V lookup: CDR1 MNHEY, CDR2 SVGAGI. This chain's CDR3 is CASRIGSGTDTQYF. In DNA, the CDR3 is TGTGCCAGCAGAATCGGGAGTGGCACAGATACGCAGTATTTT.

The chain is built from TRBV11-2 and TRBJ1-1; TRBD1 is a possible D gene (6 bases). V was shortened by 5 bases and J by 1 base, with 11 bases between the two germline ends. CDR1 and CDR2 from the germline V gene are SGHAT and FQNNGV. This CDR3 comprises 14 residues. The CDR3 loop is CASSRAGANTEAFF. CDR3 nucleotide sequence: TGTGCCAGCAGCCGTGCAGGGGCGAACACTGAAGCTTTCTTT.

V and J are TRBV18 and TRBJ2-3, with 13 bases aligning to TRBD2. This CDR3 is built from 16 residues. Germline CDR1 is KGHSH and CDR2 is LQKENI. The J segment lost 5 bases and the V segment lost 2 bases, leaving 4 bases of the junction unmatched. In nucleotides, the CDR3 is TGTGCCAGCTCACCAGCAAGGACTAGCGGGAGAGATACGCAGTATTTT. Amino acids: CASSPARTSGRDTQYF.

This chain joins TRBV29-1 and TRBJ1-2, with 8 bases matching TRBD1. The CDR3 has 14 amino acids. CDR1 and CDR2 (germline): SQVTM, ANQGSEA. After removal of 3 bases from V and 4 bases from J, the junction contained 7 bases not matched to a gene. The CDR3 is CSVEDRAGGYGYTF. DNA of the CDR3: TGCAGCGTTGAGGACAGGGCAGGAGGCTATGGCTACACCTTC.

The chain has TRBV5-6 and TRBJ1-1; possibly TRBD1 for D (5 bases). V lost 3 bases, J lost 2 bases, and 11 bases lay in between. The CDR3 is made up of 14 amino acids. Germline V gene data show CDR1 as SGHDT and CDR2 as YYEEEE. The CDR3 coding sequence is TGTGCCAGCAGCTCGGGGGGGTACAACACTGAAGCTTTCTTT. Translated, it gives CASSSGGYNTEAFF.

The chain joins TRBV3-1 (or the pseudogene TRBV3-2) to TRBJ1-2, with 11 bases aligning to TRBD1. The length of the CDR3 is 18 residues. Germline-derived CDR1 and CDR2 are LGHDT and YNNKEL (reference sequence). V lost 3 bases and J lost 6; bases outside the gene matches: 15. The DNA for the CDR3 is TGTGCCAGCAGCCATTACCGGACAGGGGGCGCAGGGTACGATGGCTACACCTTC. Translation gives CASSHYRTGGAGYDGYTF.

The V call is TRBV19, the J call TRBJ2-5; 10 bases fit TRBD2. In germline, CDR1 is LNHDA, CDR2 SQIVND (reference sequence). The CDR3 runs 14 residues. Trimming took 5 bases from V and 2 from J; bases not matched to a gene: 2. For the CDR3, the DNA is TGTGCCAGTAGTGGACTAGCGGAGCAAGAGACCCAGTACTTC. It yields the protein CASSGLAEQETQYF.

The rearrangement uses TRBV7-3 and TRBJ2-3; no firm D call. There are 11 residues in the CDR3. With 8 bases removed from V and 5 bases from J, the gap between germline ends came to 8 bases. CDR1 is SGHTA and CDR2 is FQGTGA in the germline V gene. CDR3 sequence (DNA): TGTGCCAGCGGATCGGGAGATACGCAGTATTTT. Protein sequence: CASGSGDTQYF. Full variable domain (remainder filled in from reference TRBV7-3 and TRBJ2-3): GAGVSQTPSNKVTEKGKYVELRCDPISGHTALYWYRQSLGQGPEFLIYFQGTGAADDSGLPNDRFFAVRPEGSVSTLKIQRTERGDSAVYLCASGSGDTQYFGPGTRLTVL.

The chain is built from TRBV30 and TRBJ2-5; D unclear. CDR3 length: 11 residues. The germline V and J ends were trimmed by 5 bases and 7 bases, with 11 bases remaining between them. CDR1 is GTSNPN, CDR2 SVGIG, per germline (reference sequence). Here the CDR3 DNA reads TGTGCCTGGGGGAAAATGCGGACCCAGTACTTC. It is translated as CAWGKMRTQYF. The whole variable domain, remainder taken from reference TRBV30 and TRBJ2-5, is SQTIHQWPATLVQPVGSPLSLECTVEGTSNPNLYWYRQAAGRGLQLLFYSVGIGQISSEVPQNLSASRPQDRQFILSSKKLLLSDSGFYLCAWGKMRTQYFGPGTRLLVL.

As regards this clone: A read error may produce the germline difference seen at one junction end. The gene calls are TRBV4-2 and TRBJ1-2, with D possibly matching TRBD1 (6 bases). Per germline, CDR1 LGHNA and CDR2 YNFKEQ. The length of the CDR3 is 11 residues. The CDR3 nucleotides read TGTGCCACACAGTCAGGGGATGGCTTCACCTTC. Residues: CATQSGDGFTF.

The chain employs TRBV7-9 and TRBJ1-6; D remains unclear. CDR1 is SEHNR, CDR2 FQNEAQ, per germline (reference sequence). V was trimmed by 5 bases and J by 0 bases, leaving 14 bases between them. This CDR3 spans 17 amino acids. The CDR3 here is CASSIPGARSYNSPLHF. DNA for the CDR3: TGTGCCAGCAGCATTCCAGGTGCTCGCTCCTATAATTCACCCCTCCACTTT.

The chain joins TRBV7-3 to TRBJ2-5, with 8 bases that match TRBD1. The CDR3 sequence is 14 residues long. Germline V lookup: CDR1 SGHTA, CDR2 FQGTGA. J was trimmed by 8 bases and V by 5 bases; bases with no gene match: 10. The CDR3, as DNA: TGTGCCAGCAGCAAAGGACAGGGTTTGGGCACCCAGTACTTC. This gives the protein CASSKGQGLGTQYF.

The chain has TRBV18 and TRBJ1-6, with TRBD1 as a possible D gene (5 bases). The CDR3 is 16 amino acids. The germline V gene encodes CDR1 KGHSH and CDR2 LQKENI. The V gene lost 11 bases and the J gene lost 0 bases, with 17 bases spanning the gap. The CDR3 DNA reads TGTGCCTCCCAATCGGGGGTGAGCTCCTATAATTCACCCCTCCACTTT. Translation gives CASQSGVSSYNSPLHF.

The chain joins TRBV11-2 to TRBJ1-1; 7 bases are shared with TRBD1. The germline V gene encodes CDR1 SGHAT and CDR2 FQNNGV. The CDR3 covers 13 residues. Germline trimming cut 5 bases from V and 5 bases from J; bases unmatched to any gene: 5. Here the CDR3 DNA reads TGTGCCAGCAGCGACGACAGGGAGACTGAAGCTTTCTTT. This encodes CASSDDRETEAFF.

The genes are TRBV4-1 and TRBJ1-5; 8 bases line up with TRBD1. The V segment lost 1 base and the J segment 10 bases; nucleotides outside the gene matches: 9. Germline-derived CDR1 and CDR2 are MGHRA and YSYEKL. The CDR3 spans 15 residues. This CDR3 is CASSQGVGQVYPQHF. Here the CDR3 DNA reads TGCGCCAGCAGCCAAGGTGTGGGACAGGTCTATCCCCAGCATTTT.

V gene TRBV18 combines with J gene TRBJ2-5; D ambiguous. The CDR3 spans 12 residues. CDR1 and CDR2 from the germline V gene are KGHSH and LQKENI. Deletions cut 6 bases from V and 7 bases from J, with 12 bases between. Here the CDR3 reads CASSQLSGTQYF. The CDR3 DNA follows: TGTGCCAGCTCTCAGCTTTCGGGGACCCAGTACTTC.

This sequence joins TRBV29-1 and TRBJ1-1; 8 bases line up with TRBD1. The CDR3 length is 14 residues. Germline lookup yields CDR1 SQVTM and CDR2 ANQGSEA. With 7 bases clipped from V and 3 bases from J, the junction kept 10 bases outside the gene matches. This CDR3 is CSGRDRLGHTEAFF. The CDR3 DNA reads TGCAGCGGTAGGGACAGGCTGGGGCACACTGAAGCTTTCTTT.

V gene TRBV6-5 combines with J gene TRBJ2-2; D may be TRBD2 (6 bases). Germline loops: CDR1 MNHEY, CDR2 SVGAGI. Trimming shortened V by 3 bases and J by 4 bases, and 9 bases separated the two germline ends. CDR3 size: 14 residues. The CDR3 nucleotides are TGTGCCAGCAGTTATGGGAGGACCACCGGGGAGCTGTTTTTT. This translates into CASSYGRTTGELFF.

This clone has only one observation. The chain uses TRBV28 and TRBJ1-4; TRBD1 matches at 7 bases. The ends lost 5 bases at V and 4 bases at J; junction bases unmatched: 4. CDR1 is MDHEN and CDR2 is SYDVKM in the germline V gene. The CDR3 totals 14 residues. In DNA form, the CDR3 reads TGTGCCAGCAGTGACAGGGATTTTAATGAAAAACTGTTTTTT. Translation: CASSDRDFNEKLFF.

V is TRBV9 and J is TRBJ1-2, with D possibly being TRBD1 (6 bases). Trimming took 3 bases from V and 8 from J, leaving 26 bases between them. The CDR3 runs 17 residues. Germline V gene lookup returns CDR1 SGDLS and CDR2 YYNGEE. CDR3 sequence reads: CASSASTPGQLSGGYTF. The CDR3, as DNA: TGTGCCAGCAGCGCAAGTACCCCGGGACAATTAAGTGGGGGCTACACCTTC. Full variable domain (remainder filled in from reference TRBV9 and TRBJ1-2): DSGVTQTPKHLITATGQRVTLRCSPRSGDLSVYWYQQSLDQGLQFLIQYYNGEERAKGNILERFSAQQFPDLHSELNLSSLELGDSALYFCASSASTPGQLSGGYTFGSGTRLTVV.